This TCR beta chain was profiled in a study of human T cells and chemical hapten exposure. As the library was built, unique molecular identifiers were attached to individual cDNA molecules. From the RACE reads, TCRdb called clonotypes with MiXCR, one entry per CDR3 protein. Of about 380,000 distinct CDR3 sequences listed, under 6.5% are singletons. In this sample, this clonotype turned up a few times. Regarding time point: patch test 2, 6 weeks after DPC sensitization. Treatment: therapeutic diphenylcyclopropenone sensitization with weekly scalp DPC. This CDR3 has 16 amino acids. Germline CDR1 reads LGHNA; CDR2 reads YSLEER. Trimming removed 4 bases from V and 0 bases from J, with 13 bases in between.

The genes are TRBV4-3 and TRBJ2-1, with D tentatively TRBD1 (6 bases). The clonotype originates from a woman aged 18 to 35 with alopecia areata. Some clones in this sample may be carry-over from other donors' samples. The sequencing used whole blood, collected in connection with sensitization to the hapten diphenylcyclopropenone (DPC). The CDR3 coding sequence is TGCGCCAGCAGCCTCAGGGGTCACTTCTCCTACAATGAGCAGTTCTTC. Encoded protein: CASSLRGHFSYNEQFF.